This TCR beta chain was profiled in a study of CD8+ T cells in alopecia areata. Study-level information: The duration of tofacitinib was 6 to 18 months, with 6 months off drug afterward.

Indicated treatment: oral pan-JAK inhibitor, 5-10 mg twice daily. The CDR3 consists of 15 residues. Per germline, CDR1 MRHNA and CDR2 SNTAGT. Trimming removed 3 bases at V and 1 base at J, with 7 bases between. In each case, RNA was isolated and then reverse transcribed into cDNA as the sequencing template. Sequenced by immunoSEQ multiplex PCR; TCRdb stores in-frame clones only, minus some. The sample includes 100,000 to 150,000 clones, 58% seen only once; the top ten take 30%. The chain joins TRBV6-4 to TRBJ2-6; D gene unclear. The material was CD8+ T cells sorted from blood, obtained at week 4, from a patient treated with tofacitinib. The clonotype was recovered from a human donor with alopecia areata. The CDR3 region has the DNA TGTGCCAGCAGTGAAGGCGCGTCTGGGGCCAACGTCCTGACTTTC. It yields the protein CASSEGASGANVLTF.